This T cell receptor beta chain was sequenced in a study of blood T cell repertoires in COVID-19. Per germline, CDR1 SGHRS and CDR2 YFSETQ. This CDR3 spans 15 amino acids. J gave up 4 bases and V 4 bases, and 9 bases lay outside the gene matches. How the authors handled the data: Estimation of nucleated cell counts was performed using reference gene primer amplification. The repertoire was sequenced with immunoSEQ multiplex PCR; TCRdb's copy has only in-frame clones and lacks some. The V and J calls and the clone size are those of that table, but D and trimming were determined from the DNA. The sample includes roughly 120,000 clones, around 85% of them seen just once.

The rearrangement joins TRBV5-1 to TRBJ2-7; 9 nucleotides align to TRBD2. Material for sequencing was peripheral blood. The sequence was obtained from a woman older than 75 with COVID-19, enrolled during active disease. The CDR3 nucleotides read TGCGCCAGCAGCACATATAGCGGGAGTCTATACGAGCAGTACTTC. Protein sequence: CASSTYSGSLYEQYF.